This T cell receptor beta chain was captured by sequencing in a study of neurological immune-mediated disorders. This clonotype occurred many times. Its cognate antigen is unknown. Study results and limitations: Whereas HTLV-1-associated myelopathy showed the most TCR clonal expansion, multiple sclerosis showed the least, with levels below those of healthy controls.

The CDR3 has 14 amino acids. Per germline, CDR1 SGHKS and CDR2 YYEKEE (reference sequence). V lost 4 bases and J 1 base, leaving 11 bases between the germline ends. The cDNA was generated by 5'RACE with 10-nucleotide random UMIs. MiXCR, applied by TCRdb to the 5' RACE reads, yields one record per CDR3 protein. The sample carries about 79,000 distinct CDR3 sequences, 14% recorded once. The receptor comes from a woman between 50 and 59 years old in good health. Sequencing was carried out using PBMCs. The V call is TRBV5-5, the J call TRBJ2-5, with D tentatively TRBD1 (5 bases). DNA for the CDR3: TGTGCCAGCAGCGGTCCAGGGATCCAAGAGACCCAGTACTTC. This translates into CASSGPGIQETQYF. The full variable domain, rest sourced from reference TRBV5-5 and TRBJ2-5, is DAGVTQSPTHLIKTRGQQVTLRCSPISGHKSVSWYQQVLGQGPQFIFQYYEKEERGRGNFPDRFSARQFPNYSSELNVNALLLGDSALYLCASSGPGIQETQYFGPGTRLLVL.